This is a list of T cell receptor beta chains from one sample in a study of blood T cells in healthy people across ages. TCRdb redid the calling of the 5' RACE reads with MiXCR, one entry per CDR3 protein. The repertoire includes approximately 810,000 distinct CDR3 sequences, around 30% of them detected once, and 15% to 20% sits in the top ten. The sequenced sample consisted of blood. The receptors stem from a woman of 80 years or more in good health. The CDR3 runs from the conserved cysteine through the conserved F or W. The D gene is left open where the match is weak. The size field is filled for only some rows; it gives once, few, many or a size class.

d_call: -; j_call: TRBJ1-2; v_call: TRBV10-2; clone_size: many; cdr3_nt: TGCGCCAGCAGTTCTTCAGGGAGGATCTATGGCTACACCTTC; cdr3_aa: CASSSSGRIYGYTF
d_call: -; j_call: TRBJ1-1; v_call: TRBV9; clone_size: few; cdr3_nt: TGTGCCAGCAGCGTAGCGGGCAGGGGCAGGACTGAAGCTTTCTTT; cdr3_aa: CASSVAGRGRTEAFF
d_call: -; j_call: TRBJ1-2; v_call: TRBV6-2/TRBV6-3; clone_size: many; cdr3_nt: TGTGCCAGCAGCCCCGGAGGGACCAACTATGGCTACACCTTC; cdr3_aa: CASSPGGTNYGYTF
d_call: -; j_call: TRBJ2-7; v_call: TRBV30; clone_size: -; cdr3_nt: TGTGCCTGGAGTTTCGACGGATACGAGCAGTACTTC; cdr3_aa: CAWSFDGYEQYF
d_call: -; j_call: TRBJ2-3; v_call: TRBV7-2; clone_size: many; cdr3_nt: TGTGCCAGCAGCTTATCCCATCAGGGAGCAGATACGCAGTATTTT; cdr3_aa: CASSLSHQGADTQYF
d_call: -; j_call: TRBJ2-7; v_call: TRBV20-1; clone_size: -; cdr3_nt: TGCAGTGCTAGAGCGGGGAACTCCTACGAGCAGTACTTC; cdr3_aa: CSARAGNSYEQYF
d_call: -; j_call: TRBJ2-1; v_call: TRBV20-1; clone_size: many; cdr3_nt: TGCAGTGCTAGAGATCCAAGCGGCCGGAACAATGAGCAGTTCTTC; cdr3_aa: CSARDPSGRNNEQFF
d_call: -; j_call: TRBJ2-7; v_call: TRBV4-3; clone_size: many; cdr3_nt: TGCGCCAGCAGCCGGGACAAAGATCGCCCTTACGAGCAGTACTTC; cdr3_aa: CASSRDKDRPYEQYF
d_call: -; j_call: TRBJ1-6; v_call: TRBV5-1; clone_size: few; cdr3_nt: TGCGCCCGCAGCTTGGTAGGGGTCAGGACGAATTCACCCCTCCACTTT; cdr3_aa: CARSLVGVRTNSPLHF
d_call: -; j_call: TRBJ2-2; v_call: TRBV12-3/TRBV12-4; clone_size: many; cdr3_nt: TGTGCCAGCAGCCTAGGGGGCGGGGAGCTGTTTTTT; cdr3_aa: CASSLGGGELFF
d_call: -; j_call: TRBJ1-4; v_call: TRBV7-2; clone_size: many; cdr3_nt: TGTGCCAGCAGCTTCACGGGAACCCGTAATGAAAAACTGTTTTTT; cdr3_aa: CASSFTGTRNEKLFF
d_call: -; j_call: TRBJ2-3; v_call: TRBV20-1; clone_size: many; cdr3_nt: TGCAGTGCTAGAGTGGGGACTAGCACAGATACGCAGTATTTT; cdr3_aa: CSARVGTSTDTQYF
d_call: -; j_call: TRBJ2-3; v_call: TRBV5-1; clone_size: many; cdr3_nt: TGTGCCAGCAGCTTAGGAGGGGGAAACACAGATACGCAGTATTTT; cdr3_aa: CASSLGGGNTDTQYF
d_call: -; j_call: TRBJ2-7; v_call: TRBV6-2/TRBV6-3; clone_size: -; cdr3_nt: TGTGCCAGCAGCCTCAAATCACCCGGATACGAGCAGTACTTC; cdr3_aa: CASSLKSPGYEQYF
d_call: -; j_call: TRBJ2-1; v_call: TRBV25-1; clone_size: many; cdr3_nt: TGTGCCAGCAGTGAATGGGGGTATGAGCAGTTCTTC; cdr3_aa: CASSEWGYEQFF
d_call: -; j_call: TRBJ2-3; v_call: TRBV6-1; clone_size: many; cdr3_nt: TGTGCCAGCAGTGCTCCCGGGGGAGATACGCAGTATTTT; cdr3_aa: CASSAPGGDTQYF
d_call: TRBD2; j_call: TRBJ2-7; v_call: TRBV20-1; clone_size: -; cdr3_nt: TGCAGTGCTAGAACAGCGGGGGGGCCTTTTAAAGGCCGCTCCTACAATGAGCAGTACTTC; cdr3_aa: CSARTAGGPFKGRSYNEQYF
d_call: -; j_call: TRBJ1-4; v_call: TRBV15; clone_size: many; cdr3_nt: TGTGCCACCTCCCCTATGAGTGGAGGGGAAAAACTGTTTTTT; cdr3_aa: CATSPMSGGEKLFF
d_call: -; j_call: TRBJ2-5; v_call: TRBV18; clone_size: many; cdr3_nt: TGTGCCAGCTCACCATCTATGAGGGGACGCCAAGAGACCCAGTACTTC; cdr3_aa: CASSPSMRGRQETQYF
d_call: -; j_call: TRBJ2-3; v_call: TRBV12-3/TRBV12-4; clone_size: once; cdr3_nt: TGTGCCAGCAGTTTATTGGGGGTGGAAGATGCGCAGTATTTT; cdr3_aa: CASSLLGVEDAQYF